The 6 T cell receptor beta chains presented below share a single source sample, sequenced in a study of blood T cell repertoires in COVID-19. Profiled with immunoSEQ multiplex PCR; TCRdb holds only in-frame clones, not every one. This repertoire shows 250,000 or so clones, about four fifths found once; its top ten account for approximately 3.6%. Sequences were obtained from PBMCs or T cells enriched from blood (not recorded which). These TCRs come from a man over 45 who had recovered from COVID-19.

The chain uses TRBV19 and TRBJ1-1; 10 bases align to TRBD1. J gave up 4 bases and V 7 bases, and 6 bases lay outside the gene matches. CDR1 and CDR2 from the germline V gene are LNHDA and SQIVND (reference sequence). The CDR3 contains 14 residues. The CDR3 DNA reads TGTGCCAGTACCCCGGGACAGGGGCGCACTGAAGCTTTCTTT. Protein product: CASTPGQGRTEAFF.

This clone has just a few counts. CDR3 region: CSVEGERRGTEAFF. The CDR3 bases are TGCAGCGTTGAAGGAGAACGGAGGGGCACTGAAGCTTTCTTT. The V gene is TRBV29-1, the J gene TRBJ1-1; perhaps TRBD1 as D (5 bases). This CDR3 is 14 amino acids long. V was clipped by 1 base and J by 4 bases, with 13 bases between them. Germline lookup yields CDR1 SQVTM and CDR2 ANQGSEA.

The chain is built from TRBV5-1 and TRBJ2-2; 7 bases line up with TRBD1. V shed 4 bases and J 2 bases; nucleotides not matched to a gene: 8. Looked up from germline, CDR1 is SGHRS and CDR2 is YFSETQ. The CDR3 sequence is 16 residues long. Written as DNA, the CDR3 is TGCGCCAGCAGCGGAACGTACAGGGGTAACACCGGGGAGCTGTTTTTT. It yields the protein CASSGTYRGNTGELFF.

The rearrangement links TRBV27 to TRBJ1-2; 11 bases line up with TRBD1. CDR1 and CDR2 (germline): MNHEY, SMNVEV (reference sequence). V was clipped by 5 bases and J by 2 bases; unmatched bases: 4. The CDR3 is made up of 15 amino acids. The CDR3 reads CASSIGTGGNYGYTF. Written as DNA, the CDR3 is TGTGCCAGCAGTATCGGGACAGGGGGGAACTATGGCTACACCTTC.

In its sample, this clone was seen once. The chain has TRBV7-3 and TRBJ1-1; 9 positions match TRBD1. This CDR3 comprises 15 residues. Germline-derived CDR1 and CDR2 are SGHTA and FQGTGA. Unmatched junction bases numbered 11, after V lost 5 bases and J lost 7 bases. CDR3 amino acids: CASSTGTGFTHEAFF. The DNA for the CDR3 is TGTGCCAGCAGCACCGGGACAGGGTTTACGCATGAAGCTTTCTTT.

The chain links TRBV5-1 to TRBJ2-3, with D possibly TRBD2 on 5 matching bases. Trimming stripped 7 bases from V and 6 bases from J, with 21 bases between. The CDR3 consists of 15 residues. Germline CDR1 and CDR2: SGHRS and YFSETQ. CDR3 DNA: TGCGCCAGCGCCCCCGGATTGAGGGATCTCGATACGCAGTATTTT. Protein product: CASAPGLRDLDTQYF.